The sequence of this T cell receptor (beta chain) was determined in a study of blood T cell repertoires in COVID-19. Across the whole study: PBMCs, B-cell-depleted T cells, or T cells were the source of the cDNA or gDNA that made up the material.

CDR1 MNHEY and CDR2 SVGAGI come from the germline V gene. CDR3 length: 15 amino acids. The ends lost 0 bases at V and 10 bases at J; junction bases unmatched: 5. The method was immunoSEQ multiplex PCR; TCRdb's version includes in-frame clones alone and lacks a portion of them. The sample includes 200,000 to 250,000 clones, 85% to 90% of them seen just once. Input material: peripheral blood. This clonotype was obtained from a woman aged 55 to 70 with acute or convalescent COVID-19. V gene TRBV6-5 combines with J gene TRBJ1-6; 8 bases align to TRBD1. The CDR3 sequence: CASSYSRTGRSPLHF. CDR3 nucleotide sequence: TGTGCCAGCAGTTACTCGCGGACAGGGCGGTCACCCCTCCACTTT.